A selection of T cell receptor beta chains follows, all from one sample in a study of OX40 agonist ivuxolimab in advanced cancers. Sequencing was performed with immunoSEQ multiplex PCR; in TCRdb, only in-frame clones are kept and a portion is missing. Among approximately 60,000 clones listed, under 95% were seen once. The starting material was CD4+ or CD8+ T cells sorted from blood, obtained in a trial of the OX40 agonist ivuxolimab. Every receptor here comes from an adult with an advanced solid tumor such as melanoma, head and neck, liver or kidney cancer. CDR3s include the opening cysteine and the closing phenylalanine or tryptophan. D genes are given only for firm matches. Clone size is not always given. Where it is, it says once, few, many or a class for expanded clones.

>few|TRBJ1-1|TRBV18|13|TRBD1
CASSDTGGTEAFF
TGTGCCAGCTCAGACACAGGGGGAACTGAAGCTTTCTTT
>.|TRBJ1-5|TRBV11-2|15|.
CASSLGLRGNQPQHF
TGTGCCAGCAGCTTGGGATTGAGGGGCAATCAGCCCCAGCATTTT
>few|TRBJ2-2|TRBV6-1|17|TRBD2
CASSVTSGGINTGELFF
TGTGCCAGCAGTGTGACTAGCGGGGGGATAAACACCGGGGAGCTGTTTTTT
>.|TRBJ2-5|TRBV15|14|.
CATSRGAPGETQYF
TGTGCCACCAGCAGAGGGGCCCCGGGAGAGACCCAGTACTTC
>.|TRBJ1-4|TRBV19|17|.
CASSSPLSPLGDEKLFF
TGTGCCAGTAGTAGTCCCCTCAGCCCCCTTGGGGATGAAAAACTGTTTTTT
>.|TRBJ2-3|TRBV5-8|15|.
CASSLEPTGTDTQYF
TGTGCCAGCAGCTTGGAGCCGACAGGCACAGATACGCAGTATTTT
>.|TRBJ2-3|TRBV30|16|TRBD2
CAWGMGLAGMGDTQYF
TGTGCCTGGGGGATGGGACTAGCGGGGATGGGAGATACGCAGTATTTT
>.|TRBJ2-3|TRBV29-1|12|.
CSVEGGTDTQYF
TGCAGCGTTGAGGGGGGCACAGATACGCAGTATTTT
>.|TRBJ1-4|TRBV2|16|.
CASRVQGLATNEKLFF
TGTGCCAGCAGAGTTCAGGGACTTGCAACTAATGAAAAACTGTTTTTT
>.|TRBJ2-3|TRBV7-9|15|TRBD1
CASSTHRGGTDTQYF
TGTGCCAGCAGCACACACAGGGGTGGCACAGATACGCAGTATTTT
>few|TRBJ2-7|TRBV21-1|9|.
CASRYEQYF
TGTGCCAGTAGGTACGAGCAGTACTTC
>.|TRBJ1-2|TRBV5-4|15|TRBD1
CASSYGTGRPGGYTF
TGTGCCAGCAGCTACGGGACAGGGAGGCCGGGTGGCTACACCTTC
>.|TRBJ2-7|TRBV7-8|15|TRBD2
CASSSPAGYSYEQYF
TGTGCCAGCAGCAGCCCAGCGGGGTACTCCTACGAGCAGTACTTC
>.|TRBJ2-7|TRBV15|15|TRBD2
CATSSRTSGRYEQYF
TGTGCCACCAGCAGCAGGACTAGCGGGAGGTACGAGCAGTACTTC
>once|TRBJ1-6|TRBV7-2|13|.
CASSLTGNSPLHF
TGTGCCAGCAGCTTGACGGGGAATTCACCCCTCCACTTT
>.|TRBJ2-7|TRBV10-3|14|TRBD1
CAISGRQGAYEQYF
TGTGCCATCAGTGGCAGACAGGGGGCCTACGAGCAGTACTTC
>.|TRBJ2-1|TRBV4-1|13|TRBD2
CASSQDSGIEQFF
TGCGCCAGCAGCCAAGATAGCGGGATTGAGCAGTTCTTC
>.|TRBJ1-1|TRBV18|16|.
CASSHSNPPSKTEAFF
TGTGCCAGTTCTCACTCCAATCCACCTTCTAAGACTGAAGCTTTCTTT
>once|TRBJ2-5|TRBV7-8|17|.
CASSLVAIWQGGETQYF
TGTGCCAGCAGCTTAGTAGCCATCTGGCAGGGTGGAGAGACCCAGTACTTC
>.|TRBJ1-2|TRBV10-3|16|.
CATGNFGPDLGTGYTF
TGTGCCACCGGGAATTTTGGGCCTGACCTAGGAACTGGCTACACCTTC
>.|TRBJ2-2|TRBV2|14|.
CASSALTTTGELFF
TGTGCCAGCAGTGCGCTGACTACCACCGGGGAGCTGTTTTTT
>once|TRBJ2-1|TRBV5-1|13|.
CASSPGQGNEQFF
TGCGCCAGCTCCCCGGGGCAGGGCAATGAGCAGTTCTTC
>.|TRBJ2-3|TRBV6-5|13|TRBD2
CASRGGGTDTQYF
TGTGCCAGCCGGGGAGGGGGCACAGATACGCAGTATTTT
>few|TRBJ1-2|TRBV6-6|14|.
CASSPGPMNYGYTF
TGTGCCAGCAGTCCGGGACCGATGAACTATGGCTACACCTTC
>.|TRBJ1-2|TRBV9|14|.
CASSPLLAGRGYTF
TGTGCCAGCAGCCCCCTCCTGGCAGGAAGGGGCTACACCTTC
>.|TRBJ2-1|TRBV7-3|16|TRBD2
CASSLTIRGDDNEQFF
TGTGCCAGCAGCTTAACCATACGGGGGGACGACAATGAGCAGTTCTTC
>.|TRBJ2-1|TRBV7-7|16|TRBD2
CASSPQGAGVDNEQFF
TGTGCTAGCAGCCCCCAGGGAGCGGGGGTAGACAATGAGCAGTTCTTC
>.|TRBJ1-2|TRBV19|13|.
CASSIDRFYGYTF
TGTGCCAGTAGTATCGACAGGTTCTATGGCTACACCTTC
>.|TRBJ2-2|TRBV10-3|14|.
CAISDSGVTGELFF
TGTGCCATCAGTGATTCTGGGGTCACCGGGGAGCTGTTTTTT
>.|TRBJ2-7|TRBV18|19|TRBD2
CASSLTGTSGSRAPYEQYF
TGTGCCAGCTCGCTGACCGGGACTAGCGGGAGTAGGGCCCCCTACGAGCAGTACTTC
>.|TRBJ2-3|TRBV9|15|.
CASSVVPGMPDTQYF
TGTGCCAGCAGCGTAGTCCCAGGGATGCCAGATACGCAGTATTTT
>.|TRBJ2-7|TRBV11-2|13|.
CASSLSTNYEQYF
TGTGCCAGCAGCTTGTCGACAAACTACGAGCAGTACTTC
>once|TRBJ2-3|TRBV5-4|15|TRBD2
CASRPGLAGTDTQYF
TGTGCCAGCAGGCCCGGACTAGCGGGAACAGATACGCAGTATTTT
>.|TRBJ2-2|TRBV19|15|.
CASSMISVGTGELFF
TGTGCCAGTAGTATGATTTCGGTTGGGACCGGGGAGCTGTTTTTT
>.|TRBJ1-2|TRBV19|14|TRBD1
CASSSTGSNYGYTF
TGTGCCAGTAGTTCGACAGGGAGTAACTATGGCTACACCTTC
>.|TRBJ2-2|TRBV5-1|13|.
CASSFIEPGELFF
TGCGCCAGCAGCTTCATAGAGCCCGGGGAGCTGTTTTTT
>.|TRBJ1-4|TRBV29-1|14|.
CSVKLGGSKEKLFF
TGCAGCGTGAAGTTAGGAGGATCTAAGGAAAAACTGTTTTTT
>.|TRBJ2-3|TRBV6-4|17|TRBD1
CASSGARDRIFTDTQYF
TGTGCCAGCAGTGGGGCACGGGACAGAATATTTACAGATACGCAGTATTTT
>.|TRBJ1-2|TRBV5-1|15|.
CASSPSPMTGHGYTF
TGCGCCAGCAGCCCGAGCCCGATGACGGGACATGGCTACACCTTC
>.|TRBJ2-7|TRBV18|16|TRBD2
CASSPGGGPLSYEQYF
TGTGCCAGCTCACCAGGGGGGGGACCTCTCTCCTACGAGCAGTACTTC
>once|TRBJ1-2|TRBV6-6|12|.
CASRRDDYGYTF
TGTGCCAGCAGGCGGGATGACTATGGCTACACCTTC
>.|TRBJ2-1|TRBV11-3|12|.
CASSLQDNEQFF
TGTGCCAGCAGCTTACAAGATAATGAGCAGTTCTTC
>.|TRBJ1-5|TRBV21-1|17|.
CASSKDNFTASNQPQHF
TGTGCCAGCAGCAAAGATAATTTTACGGCGTCTAATCAGCCCCAGCATTTT